A single sample is the source of the 29 T cell receptor beta chains below, sequenced in a study of beta chain features in type 1 diabetes. Investigators reverse transcribed all isolated RNA, so they sequenced expressed TCRB transcripts. This table comes from immunoSEQ multiplex PCR, and its TCRdb copy is limited to in-frame clones, with some not included. Counted here are hundreds of thousands of clones, roughly 30% occurring once; the ten biggest clones make up 0.065%. Input material: naive CD4+ T cells from blood. The source of these receptors is a man aged 18 to 30 in good health.

V gene TRBV29-1 combines with J gene TRBJ2-4; D ambiguous. V lost 5 bases to trimming and J lost 6 bases, with 8 bases between them. Germline lookup yields CDR1 SQVTM and CDR2 ANQGSEA. The CDR3 has 11 amino acids. The CDR3, as DNA: TGCAGCGTTAGGAACCCAAACATTCAGTACTTC. It encodes CSVRNPNIQYF.

The chain combines TRBV6-5 with TRBJ2-2, with D possibly being TRBD1 (6 bases). Trimming cost V 7 bases and J 0 bases, with 12 bases left between them. The CDR3 extends over 15 amino acids. CDR1 MNHEY and CDR2 SVGAGI come from the germline V gene. In DNA form, the CDR3 reads TGTGCCAGCACATACAGGGTCGCGAACACCGGGGAGCTGTTTTTT. This gives the protein CASTYRVANTGELFF.

The V and J genes are TRBV6-6 and TRBJ2-6; 12 bases are shared with TRBD1. The CDR3 is made up of 15 amino acids. V shed 8 bases, J shed 4 bases, and the junction held 3 bases outside the gene matches. Germline V gene sequence: CDR1 MNHNY, CDR2 SVGAGI (reference sequence). CDR3 sequence (DNA): TGTGCCAGCCGGGACAGGGGGCCAGGGGCCAACGTCCTGACTTTC. Protein: CASRDRGPGANVLTF.

The rearrangement joins TRBV18 to TRBJ1-2; D is unresolved. V was trimmed by 4 bases and J by 0 bases, leaving 6 bases between them. Germline CDR1 is KGHSH and CDR2 is LQKENI. The CDR3 extends over 13 amino acids. CDR3 in amino acids: CASSHPTNYGYTF. CDR3 in DNA: TGTGCCAGCTCACACCCGACTAACTATGGCTACACCTTC.

This clone was seen only once. The V call is TRBV6-6, the J call TRBJ2-1; no clear D gene. Germline V gene sequence: CDR1 MNHNY, CDR2 SVGAGI (reference sequence). The CDR3 is made up of 13 amino acids. The V and J ends lost 3 bases and 7 bases respectively, with 10 bases between them. This chain's CDR3 is CASSYWDRNEQFF. The CDR3 bases are TGTGCCAGCAGTTATTGGGATCGGAATGAGCAGTTCTTC.

The chain combines TRBV29-1 with TRBJ1-3; TRBD1 might be the D (5 bases). The V gene's germline CDR1 is SQVTM and CDR2 ANQGSEA. The CDR3 runs 13 residues. Trimming removed 4 bases from V and 2 bases from J, with 9 bases in between. The CDR3 DNA follows: TGCAGCGTTGTTGGGGGGGCTGGAAACACCATATATTTT. Protein product: CSVVGGAGNTIYF.

In this sample, this clone turned up a few times. The rearrangement links TRBV14 to TRBJ2-3; TRBD2 aligns across 7 bases. Germline CDR1 and CDR2: SGHDN and FVKESK. The CDR3 runs to 16 residues. The ends lost 4 bases at V and 3 bases at J; junction bases unmatched: 10. In DNA, the CDR3 is TGTGCCAGCAGCCTCCAGGGCGGGAGTGGGACAGATACGCAGTATTTT. Its protein product is CASSLQGGSGTDTQYF.

The CDR3 nucleotides read TGTGCCTGGCACAGGGGCTCCTACGAGCAGTACTTC. Translating gives CAWHRGSYEQYF. This rearrangement joins TRBV30 to TRBJ2-7, with 7 bases lining up with TRBD1. With V trimmed by 5 bases and J by 0 bases, 1 base remained unmatched. This CDR3 is 12 amino acids long. Per germline, CDR1 GTSNPN and CDR2 SVGIG (reference sequence). The full variable domain, in which reference TRBV30 and TRBJ2-7 provide the parts outside the CDR3, is SQTIHQWPATLVQPVGSPLSLECTVEGTSNPNLYWYRQAAGRGLQLLFYSVGIGQISSEVPQNLSASRPQDRQFILSSKKLLLSDSGFYLCAWHRGSYEQYFGPGTRLTVT.

This chain connects TRBV7-8 to TRBJ2-3; a weak D match, TRBD2 (7 bases). This CDR3 is 16 amino acids long. Trimming cost V 2 bases and J 4 bases, with 16 bases left between them. From germline, CDR1 is SGHVS and CDR2 FQNEAQ. In DNA form, the CDR3 reads TGTGCCAGCAGCTTATGGGGGGGCTCCCCACCAGATACGCAGTATTTT. As protein: CASSLWGGSPPDTQYF.

The V call is TRBV30, the J call TRBJ2-1; D perhaps matches TRBD1 (6 bases). From germline, CDR1 is GTSNPN and CDR2 SVGIG (reference sequence). This CDR3 comprises 13 residues. Trimming cost V 0 bases and J 5 bases, with 8 bases left between them. The CDR3 region is CAWSVHRDNEQFF. DNA for the CDR3: TGTGCCTGGAGTGTACACAGGGACAATGAGCAGTTCTTC.

Only a few counts were recorded for this clone. The V and J genes are TRBV29-1 and TRBJ2-1; D is perhaps TRBD1 or TRBD2 (5 bases each). Trimming took off 2 bases at V and 4 bases at J, with 9 bases between the two ends. Germline V gene data show CDR1 as SQVTM and CDR2 as ANQGSEA. The CDR3 loop spans 13 amino acids. The CDR3 protein is CSVERDRYNEQFF. For the CDR3, the DNA is TGCAGCGTTGAACGGGACCGATACAATGAGCAGTTCTTC.

V usage is TRBV7-9 and J usage is TRBJ2-3; 12 bases line up with TRBD2. With V trimmed by 4 bases and J by 5 bases, 7 bases remained unmatched. The CDR3 loop spans 16 amino acids. CDR1 SEHNR and CDR2 FQNEAQ come from the germline V gene (reference sequence). CDR3 nucleotide sequence: TGTGCCAGCAGCTCCCTACTAGCGGGAGGACAAGATACGCAGTATTTT. This sequence encodes CASSSLLAGGQDTQYF.

This clone was detected a few times. The rearrangement links TRBV4-3 to TRBJ1-5; D is unclear. The CDR3 length is 13 residues. Germline V gene data show CDR1 as LGHNA and CDR2 as YSLEER. The germline V and J ends were trimmed by 1 base and 4 bases, with 5 bases remaining between them. The CDR3 bases are TGCGCCAGCAGCCAAGGGCCGAATCAGCCCCAGCATTTT. Translating gives CASSQGPNQPQHF.

This clone was seen only a few times. At the DNA level, this CDR3 is encoded by other sequences in the same sample as well. The rearrangement links TRBV28 to TRBJ1-1; no clear D. Trimming pared 2 bases from V and 4 bases from J, leaving 5 bases between. In germline, CDR1 is MDHEN, CDR2 SYDVKM. This CDR3 is 12 amino acids long. Here the CDR3 reads CASSLRSTEAFF. In DNA, the CDR3 is TGTGCCAGCAGTTTAAGATCCACTGAAGCTTTCTTT.

This clone has more than one count but fewer than ten. The chain couples TRBV7-9 to TRBJ2-1; D remains unclear. Germline V lookup: CDR1 SEHNR, CDR2 FQNEAQ (reference sequence). The CDR3 has 16 residues. The V gene lost 2 bases and the J gene lost 5 bases, with 16 bases spanning the gap. The CDR3 DNA reads TGTGCCAGCAGCTTAAGCTTTAGGTTAGAGAACAATGAGCAGTTCTTC. Protein: CASSLSFRLENNEQFF.

This clone was recorded a few times. This chain connects TRBV2 to TRBJ1-5, with TRBD1 as a possible D gene (6 bases). V was pared by 6 bases and J by 1 base, with 13 bases between. Per germline, CDR1 SNHLY and CDR2 FYNNEI. This CDR3 has 15 residues. CDR3 sequence reads: CASSRRGRSNQPQHF. In DNA form, the CDR3 reads TGTGCCAGCAGCCGACGGGGGCGAAGCAATCAGCCCCAGCATTTT. Supplemented by reference TRBV2 and TRBJ1-5, the full variable domain reads EPEVTQTPSHQVTQMGQEVILRCVPISNHLYFYWYRQILGQKVEFLVSFYNNEISEKSEIFDDQFSVERPDGSNFTLKIRSTKLEDSAMYFCASSRRGRSNQPQHFGDGTRLSIL.

This clone showed up just a few times. The rearrangement links TRBV25-1 to TRBJ2-7; no clear D gene. This CDR3 region has 11 residues. The V gene lost 11 bases and the J gene lost 5 bases, with 13 bases spanning the gap. The germline CDR1 and CDR2 sequences are MGHDK and SYGVNS. For the CDR3, the DNA is TGTGCCGACTCAGGTTACGACGAGCAGTACTTC. As protein: CADSGYDEQYF.

On this clone: Other DNA sequences in this specimen translate into the identical CDR3. The chain has TRBV5-1 and TRBJ2-1; D is unresolved. Germline loops: CDR1 SGHRS, CDR2 YFSETQ. The CDR3 runs 15 residues. With 0 bases removed from V and 0 bases from J, the gap between germline ends came to 7 bases. CDR3 loop: CASSLVDSSYNEQFF. The CDR3 nucleotides are TGCGCCAGCAGCTTGGTGGATAGCTCCTACAATGAGCAGTTCTTC.

The chain combines TRBV10-3 with TRBJ2-3, with TRBD2 identical over 11 bases. Germline V gene sequence: CDR1 ENHRY, CDR2 SYGVKD. The CDR3 is made up of 15 amino acids. V lost 6 bases and J lost 5; bases outside the gene matches: 7. The CDR3 nucleotides are TGTGCCATCAGGCCGGGACTAGCGGCAGTAGATACGCAGTATTTT. This sequence encodes CAIRPGLAAVDTQYF.

This clone was seen a handful of times. The chain is built from TRBV20-1 and TRBJ2-5, with 8 bases aligning to TRBD1. Germline CDR1 is DFQATT and CDR2 is SNEGSKA (reference sequence). The CDR3 has 11 residues. The CDR3 loop is CSLTGVQTQYF. The CDR3 DNA reads as TGCAGCCTGACAGGGGTGCAGACCCAGTACTTC.

The chain couples TRBV28 to TRBJ2-7, with D hard to call. The ends were cut back, 11 bases at V and 1 base at J, with 15 bases in the middle. Germline V lookup: CDR1 MDHEN, CDR2 SYDVKM. The CDR3 loop spans 13 amino acids. CDR3 in amino acids: CAGSFPGSYEQYF. The CDR3 region has the DNA TGTGCCGGTTCCTTTCCGGGTTCCTACGAGCAGTACTTC.

A note on this clone: In the same sample, other DNA sequences code for this CDR3. J is TRBJ1-5 and V is TRBV30, with TRBD1 identical over 8 bases. The CDR3 totals 13 residues. The junction had 3 bases not matched to a gene; V was cut back by 3 bases and J by 5 bases. Germline CDR1 reads GTSNPN; CDR2 reads SVGIG (reference sequence). CDR3 bases: TGTGCCTGGAGCCTGGACAGGGATCAGCCCCAGCATTTT. This translates into CAWSLDRDQPQHF.

CDR3 in amino acids: CSATGTRDTGELFF. The CDR3 region has the DNA TGCAGCGCCACCGGGACTAGAGACACCGGGGAGCTGTTTTTT. The chain joins TRBV29-1 to TRBJ2-2; 8 nucleotides line up with TRBD2. There are 14 residues in the CDR3. Germline-derived CDR1 and CDR2 are SQVTM and ANQGSEA. J gave up 3 bases and V 7 bases, and 7 bases lay outside the gene matches.

In this sample, this clone turned up a few times. The chain couples TRBV7-8 to TRBJ2-1; D unresolved. Trimming stripped 8 bases from V and 0 bases from J, with 14 bases between. The CDR3 has 15 residues. The germline gives CDR1 SGHVS, CDR2 FQNEAQ. DNA of the CDR3: TGTGCCAGCGGGGATATCTCCAGCTCCTACAATGAGCAGTTCTTC. Translating it yields CASGDISSSYNEQFF. The full variable domain, its missing parts supplied by reference TRBV7-8 and TRBJ2-1, is GAGVSQSPRYKVAKRGQDVALRCDPISGHVSLFWYQQALGQGPEFLTYFQNEAQLDKSGLPSDRFFAERPEGSVSTLKIQRTQQEDSAVYLCASGDISSSYNEQFFGPGTRLTVL.

The sample holds a few counts of this clone. This chain joins TRBV14 and TRBJ2-1, with unresolved D. Germline assignment: CDR1 SGHDN and CDR2 FVKESK. Trimming cost V 2 bases and J 5 bases, with 7 bases left between them. CDR3 length: 13 residues. As DNA, the CDR3 is TGTGCCAGCAGCCAAAACCTAGACAATGAGCAGTTCTTC. Translation gives CASSQNLDNEQFF. The full variable domain, rest sourced from reference TRBV14 and TRBJ2-1, is EAGVTQFPSHSVIEKGQTVTLRCDPISGHDNLYWYRRVMGKEIKFLLHFVKESKQDESGMPNNRFLAERTGGTYSTLKVQPAELEDSGVYFCASSQNLDNEQFFGPGTRLTVL.

This clone has a handful of counts. The rearrangement joins TRBV30 to TRBJ2-4; D is unresolved. The CDR3 covers 18 residues. Germline V gene sequence: CDR1 GTSNPN, CDR2 SVGIG (reference sequence). V gave up 3 bases and J gave up 0 bases, with 21 bases separating them. Written as DNA, the CDR3 is TGTGCCTGGAGGCCACCCCAAACCAGACTTCTAGCCAAAAACATTCAGTACTTC. This translates into CAWRPPQTRLLAKNIQYF.

V and J are TRBV29-1 and TRBJ2-1, with 14 bases fitting TRBD2. CDR3 length: 16 amino acids. Germline CDR1 is SQVTM and CDR2 is ANQGSEA. V was pared by 7 bases and J by 3 bases, with 8 bases of the junction left unmatched. CDR3 sequence reads: CSAGTSGSTNYNEQFF. CDR3 nucleotide sequence: TGCAGCGCCGGGACTAGCGGGAGCACAAACTACAATGAGCAGTTCTTC.

This clone has a handful of counts. V and J are TRBV5-1 and TRBJ2-5, with D possibly TRBD1 on 5 matching bases. V lost 0 bases and J 4 bases, leaving 10 bases between the germline ends. The germline V gene has CDR1 SGHRS and CDR2 YFSETQ. CDR3 length: 14 amino acids. CDR3 sequence: CASSLATAGETQYF. The CDR3, as DNA: TGCGCCAGCAGCTTGGCGACAGCCGGAGAGACCCAGTACTTC.

The chain couples TRBV7-9 to TRBJ2-3; TRBD1 aligns across 7 bases. CDR1 and CDR2 (germline): SEHNR, FQNEAQ (reference sequence). The CDR3 totals 16 residues. Trimming removed 5 bases from V and 3 bases from J; junction bases left unmatched: 11. The CDR3: CASSRTGTASTDTQYF. CDR3 nucleotide sequence: TGTGCCAGCAGCCGCACCGGGACAGCTTCTACAGATACGCAGTATTTT.